What follows are 6 T cell receptor beta chains derived from one specimen sequenced in a study of radiotherapy plus CTLA-4 blockade in lung cancer. Measured with immunoSEQ multiplex PCR; TCRdb has only the in-frame clones, and not every one. The sample has tens of thousands of clones, roughly 80% seen once. Here the sequenced sample was peripheral blood, taken from a patient treated with radiotherapy plus ipilimumab. These receptors all stem from a human donor with non-small cell lung cancer who had stable disease on radiotherapy plus ipilimumab.

V gene TRBV30 combines with J gene TRBJ1-2; D is unclear. The CDR3 loop spans 11 amino acids. With 2 bases removed from V and 4 bases from J, the gap between germline ends came to 5 bases. The germline CDR1 and CDR2 sequences are GTSNPN and SVGIG (reference sequence). DNA of the CDR3: TGTGCCTGGAGTAGGAGCTATGGCTACACCTTC. Protein product: CAWSRSYGYTF.

The chain is built from TRBV4-1 and TRBJ1-2; D is unresolved. The CDR3 runs to 13 residues. V was shortened by 1 base and J by 7 bases, with 10 bases between the two germline ends. Per germline, CDR1 MGHRA and CDR2 YSYEKL. The CDR3 loop reads CASSQAGIGGYTF. In DNA form, the CDR3 reads TGCGCCAGCAGCCAAGCGGGGATAGGTGGCTACACCTTC.

CDR3 protein: CASSQGQGWNEQFF. The CDR3, as DNA: TGTGCCAGCTCCCAAGGACAGGGATGGAATGAGCAGTTCTTC. This chain uses TRBV18 with TRBJ2-1; 8 nucleotides match TRBD1. The trim removed 6 bases at V and 7 bases at J, leaving 8 bases unmatched. The CDR3 runs to 14 residues. Germline V gene sequence: CDR1 KGHSH, CDR2 LQKENI.

The chain links TRBV7-2 to TRBJ2-1; D not resolved. The germline V and J ends were trimmed by 3 bases and 1 base, with 7 bases remaining between them. CDR3 length: 14 amino acids. The germline V gene has CDR1 SGHTA and CDR2 FQGNSA. Written as DNA, the CDR3 is TGTGCCAGCAGCTTGAGAACTTCCTACAATGAGCAGTTCTTC. Translated, it gives CASSLRTSYNEQFF.

The rearrangement joins TRBV7-2 to TRBJ1-5; 8 nucleotides line up with TRBD1. V was pared by 3 bases and J by 4 bases, with 8 bases of the junction left unmatched. Germline CDR1 and CDR2: SGHTA and FQGNSA. This CDR3 region has 16 residues. The CDR3 nucleotides read TGTGCCAGCAGCTTGGAGACAGGGGCTCGGAATCAGCCCCAGCATTTT. The encoded protein is CASSLETGARNQPQHF.

The chain recombines TRBV9 with TRBJ2-3; 7 bases line up with TRBD2. After removal of 4 bases from V and 0 bases from J, the junction contained 5 bases not matched to a gene. Per germline, CDR1 SGDLS and CDR2 YYNGEE. The CDR3 has 15 amino acids. CDR3 coding DNA: TGTGCCAGCAGCCGCATAGCGGGTAGCACAGATACGCAGTATTTT. Protein: CASSRIAGSTDTQYF.